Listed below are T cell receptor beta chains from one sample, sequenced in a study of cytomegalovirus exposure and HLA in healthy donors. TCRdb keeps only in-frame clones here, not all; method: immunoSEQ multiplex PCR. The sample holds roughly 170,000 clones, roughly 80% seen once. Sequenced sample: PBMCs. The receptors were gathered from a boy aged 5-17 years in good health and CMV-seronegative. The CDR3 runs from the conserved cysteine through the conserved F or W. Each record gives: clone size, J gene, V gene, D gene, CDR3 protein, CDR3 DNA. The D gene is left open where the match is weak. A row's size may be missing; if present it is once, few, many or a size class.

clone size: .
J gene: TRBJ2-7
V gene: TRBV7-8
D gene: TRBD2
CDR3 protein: CASSPFGGGEQYF
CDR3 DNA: TGTGCCAGCAGCCCCTTTGGGGGGGGCGAGCAGTACTTC

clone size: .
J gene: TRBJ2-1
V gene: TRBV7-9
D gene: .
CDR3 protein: CASRHLQGSSYNEQFF
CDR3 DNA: TGTGCCAGCAGACACTTACAGGGATCCTCCTACAATGAGCAGTTCTTC

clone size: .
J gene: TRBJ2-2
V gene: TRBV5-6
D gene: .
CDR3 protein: CASSLVGQMNTGELFF
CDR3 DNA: TGTGCCAGCAGCTTGGTTGGCCAGATGAACACCGGGGAGCTGTTTTTT

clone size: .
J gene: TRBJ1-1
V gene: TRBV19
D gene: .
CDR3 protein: CASSIEGGHTEAFF
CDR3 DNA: TGTGCCAGTAGTATAGAGGGAGGCCACACTGAAGCTTTCTTT

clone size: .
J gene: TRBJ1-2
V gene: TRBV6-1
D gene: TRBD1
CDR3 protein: CASRSTGVNNGYTF
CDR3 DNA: TGTGCCAGCAGGTCGACAGGGGTGAACAATGGCTACACCTTC

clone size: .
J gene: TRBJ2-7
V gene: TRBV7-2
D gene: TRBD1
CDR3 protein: CASSVYGTAYEQYF
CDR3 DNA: TGTGCCAGCAGCGTGTACGGGACAGCCTACGAGCAGTACTTC

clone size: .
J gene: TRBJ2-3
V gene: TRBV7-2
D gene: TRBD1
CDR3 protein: CASSPQTGAGTDTQYF
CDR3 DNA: TGTGCCAGCAGCCCCCAGACAGGGGCGGGCACAGATACGCAGTATTTT

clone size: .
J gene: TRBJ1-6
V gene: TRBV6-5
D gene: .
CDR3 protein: CASSPGGWNNSPLHF
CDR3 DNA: TGTGCCAGCAGTCCGGGGGGGTGGAATAATTCACCCCTCCACTTT

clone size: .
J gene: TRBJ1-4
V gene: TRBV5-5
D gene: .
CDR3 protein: CASSLAPSGRLYEKLFF
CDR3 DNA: TGTGCCAGCAGCTTGGCCCCTTCTGGGAGACTATATGAAAAACTGTTTTTT

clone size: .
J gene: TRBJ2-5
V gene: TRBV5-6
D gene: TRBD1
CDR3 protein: CASSLVGTGWPNQETQYF
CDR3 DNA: TGTGCCAGCAGCTTGGTGGGGACAGGGTGGCCGAACCAAGAGACCCAGTACTTC

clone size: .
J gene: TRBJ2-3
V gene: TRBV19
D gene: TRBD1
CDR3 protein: CASTADRGRQDTQYF
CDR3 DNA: TGTGCCAGTACCGCGGACAGGGGGAGGCAAGATACGCAGTATTTT

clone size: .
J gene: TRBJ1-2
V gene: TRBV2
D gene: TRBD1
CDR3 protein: CASSERGQGVYGYTF
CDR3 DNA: TGTGCCAGCAGTGAACGGGGACAGGGGGTCTATGGCTACACCTTC

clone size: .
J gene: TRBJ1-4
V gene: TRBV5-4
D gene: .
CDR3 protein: CASSWGGTQNEKLFF
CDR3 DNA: TGTGCCAGCAGCTGGGGGGGGACACAGAATGAAAAACTGTTTTTT

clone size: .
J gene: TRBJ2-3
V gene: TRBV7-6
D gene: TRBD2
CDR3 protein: CASSLGGDYSTDTQYF
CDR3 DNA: TGTGCCAGCAGCTTAGGTGGGGACTACAGCACAGATACGCAGTATTTT

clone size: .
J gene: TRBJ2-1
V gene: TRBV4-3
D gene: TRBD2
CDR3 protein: CASSQWAGTSGYNEQFF
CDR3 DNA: TGCGCCAGCAGCCAATGGGCCGGGACTAGCGGTTACAATGAGCAGTTCTTC

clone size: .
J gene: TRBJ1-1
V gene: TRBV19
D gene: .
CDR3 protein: CASSEGHLGTEAFF
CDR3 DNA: TGTGCCAGTAGTGAGGGACACCTGGGCACTGAAGCTTTCTTT

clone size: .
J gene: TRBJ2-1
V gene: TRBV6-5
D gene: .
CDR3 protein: CASTPDRSLGEQFF
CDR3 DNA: TGTGCCAGCACCCCGGACAGATCCTTGGGTGAGCAGTTCTTC

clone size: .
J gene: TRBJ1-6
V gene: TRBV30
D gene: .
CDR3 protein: CAWSGEERSYHPYSPLHF
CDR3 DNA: TGTGCCTGGAGCGGCGAGGAGAGGTCATACCATCCTTATTCACCCCTCCACTTT

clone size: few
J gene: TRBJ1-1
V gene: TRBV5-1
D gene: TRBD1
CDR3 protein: CASSRTLTGGGTEAFF
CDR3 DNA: TGCGCCAGCAGCCGGACGTTAACAGGGGGAGGGACTGAAGCTTTCTTT

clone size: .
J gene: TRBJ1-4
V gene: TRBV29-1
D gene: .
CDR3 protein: CSVDEGANEKLFF
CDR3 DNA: TGCAGCGTTGATGAGGGCGCGAATGAAAAACTGTTTTTT

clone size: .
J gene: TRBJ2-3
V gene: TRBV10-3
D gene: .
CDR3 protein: CAISEYRADTQYF
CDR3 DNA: TGTGCCATCAGTGAATACAGGGCAGATACGCAGTATTTT

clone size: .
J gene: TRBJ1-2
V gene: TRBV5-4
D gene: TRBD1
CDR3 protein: CASSLTGDSFYGYTF
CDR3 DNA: TGTGCCAGCAGCTTGACAGGGGATTCTTTCTATGGCTACACCTTC

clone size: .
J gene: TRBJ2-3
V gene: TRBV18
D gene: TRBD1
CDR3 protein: CASSRGTGEDTQYF
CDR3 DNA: TGTGCCAGCTCACGGGGGACAGGGGAGGATACGCAGTATTTT

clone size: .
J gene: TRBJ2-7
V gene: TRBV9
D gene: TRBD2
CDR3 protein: CASSVGGGSTPTEQYF
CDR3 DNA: TGTGCCAGCAGCGTAGGGGGGGGGTCAACCCCGACCGAGCAGTACTTC

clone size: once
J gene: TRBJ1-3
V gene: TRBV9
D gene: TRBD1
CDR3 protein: CASSAPQTGTGANTIYF
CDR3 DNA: TGTGCCAGCAGCGCACCACAAACCGGGACAGGGGCGAACACCATATATTTT

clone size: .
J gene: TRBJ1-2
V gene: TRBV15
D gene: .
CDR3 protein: CATSRKAGDSNYGYTF
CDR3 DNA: TGTGCCACCAGCAGAAAGGCAGGCGATTCTAACTATGGCTACACCTTC

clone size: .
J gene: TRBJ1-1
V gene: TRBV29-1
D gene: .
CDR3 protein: CSVERTVNTEAFF
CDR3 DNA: TGCAGCGTTGAGAGGACAGTGAACACTGAAGCTTTCTTT

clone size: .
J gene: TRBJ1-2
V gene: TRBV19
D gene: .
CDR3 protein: CASKGLGRYYGYTF
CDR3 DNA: TGTGCCAGTAAGGGACTTGGTCGGTACTATGGCTACACCTTC

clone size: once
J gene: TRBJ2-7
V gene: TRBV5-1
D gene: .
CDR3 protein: CASSLAGTSYEQYF
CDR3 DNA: TGCGCCAGCAGCTTGGCAGGCACCTCCTACGAGCAGTACTTC

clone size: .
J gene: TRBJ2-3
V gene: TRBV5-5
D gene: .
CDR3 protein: CASSQRAPTDTQYF
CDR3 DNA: TGTGCCAGCAGCCAGAGGGCCCCCACAGATACGCAGTATTTT

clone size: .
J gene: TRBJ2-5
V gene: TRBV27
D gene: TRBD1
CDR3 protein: CASSPTGQGRKTQYF
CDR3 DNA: TGTGCCAGCAGTCCGACCGGACAGGGGAGAAAGACCCAGTACTTC

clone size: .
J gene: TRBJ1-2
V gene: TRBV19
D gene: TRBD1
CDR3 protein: CASTRWDRGVANYGYTF
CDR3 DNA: TGTGCCAGCACACGGTGGGACAGGGGGGTAGCCAACTATGGCTACACCTTC

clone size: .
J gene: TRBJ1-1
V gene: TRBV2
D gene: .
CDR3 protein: CASSGAAGADEAFF
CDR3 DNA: TGTGCCAGCAGTGGAGCAGCAGGGGCGGATGAAGCTTTCTTT

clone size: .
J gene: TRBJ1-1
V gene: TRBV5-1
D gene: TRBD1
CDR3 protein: CASSHPRDRGGIFNTEAFF
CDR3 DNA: TGCGCCAGCAGCCACCCCCGTGACAGGGGGGGAATATTTAACACTGAAGCTTTCTTT

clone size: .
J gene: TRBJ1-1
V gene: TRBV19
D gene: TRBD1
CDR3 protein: CASSVGQAGEAFF
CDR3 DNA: TGTGCCAGTAGTGTCGGACAGGCGGGTGAAGCTTTCTTT

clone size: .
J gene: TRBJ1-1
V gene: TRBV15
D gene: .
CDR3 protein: CATSRDRAASEAFF
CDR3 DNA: TGTGCCACCAGCAGAGATCGCGCTGCTTCGGAAGCTTTCTTT

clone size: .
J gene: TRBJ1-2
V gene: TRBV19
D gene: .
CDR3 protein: CASSIAGDTNYGYTF
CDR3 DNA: TGTGCCAGTAGTATTGCAGGGGATACTAACTATGGCTACACCTTC

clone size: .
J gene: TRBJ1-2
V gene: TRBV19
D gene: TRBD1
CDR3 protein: CASSGRLGTGITYGYTF
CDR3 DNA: TGTGCCAGTAGTGGTCGTCTGGGGACAGGAATAACCTATGGCTACACCTTC

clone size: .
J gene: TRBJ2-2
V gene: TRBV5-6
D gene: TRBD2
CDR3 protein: CASSSTSGGNTGELFF
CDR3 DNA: TGTGCCAGCAGCTCCACTAGCGGGGGGAACACCGGGGAGCTGTTTTTT

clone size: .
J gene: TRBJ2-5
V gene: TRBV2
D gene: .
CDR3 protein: CAWQGETQYF
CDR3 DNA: TGTGCCTGGCAGGGGGAGACCCAGTACTTC

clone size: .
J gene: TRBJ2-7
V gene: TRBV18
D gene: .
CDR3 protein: CASSPASQGTEQYF
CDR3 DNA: TGTGCCAGCTCACCAGCCAGCCAGGGCACCGAGCAGTACTTC

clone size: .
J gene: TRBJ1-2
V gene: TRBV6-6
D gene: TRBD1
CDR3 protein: CASLDQGGLPYGYTF
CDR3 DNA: TGTGCCAGCTTGGATCAGGGGGGACTTCCCTATGGCTACACCTTC

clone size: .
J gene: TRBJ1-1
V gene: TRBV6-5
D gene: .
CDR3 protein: CASSYELSTTEAFF
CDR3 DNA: TGTGCCAGCAGTTATGAACTATCAACCACTGAAGCTTTCTTT

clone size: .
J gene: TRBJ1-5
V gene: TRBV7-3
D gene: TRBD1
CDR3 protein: CASSFWDSNVQPQHF
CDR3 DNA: TGTGCCAGCAGCTTCTGGGACAGTAATGTCCAGCCCCAGCATTTT

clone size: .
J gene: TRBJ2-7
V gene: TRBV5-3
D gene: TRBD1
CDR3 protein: CARSGDRGPPIYEQYF
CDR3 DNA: TGTGCCAGAAGCGGGGACAGGGGGCCTCCCATCTACGAGCAGTACTTC